This T cell receptor (beta chain) is drawn from a study of tumor-infiltrating lymphocytes in primary liver carcinoma (dated by TCRdb to the late 2010s). For the wider study: The five patients, three men and two women aged 30 to 69 years, had hepatocellular carcinoma (four) or combined HCC and intrahepatic cholangiocarcinoma (one). Samples yielded roughly 3.5 to 7.13 million productive TCRbeta reads; read depth did not differ significantly between tissue types. A total of roughly 35 specimens from 5 patients underwent TCRbeta repertoire sequencing, comprising 25 or so tumor regions, 5 adjacent noncancerous liver tissues and 5 peripheral blood samples. Across five regions of each liver tumor, along with adjacent normal tissue and blood, the study brought together TCRbeta repertoire sequencing, expression microarrays and whole-exome sequencing. Repertoires from technical replicates were highly reproducible, with mean shared-clone rates roughly 0.86 and correlation coefficients above 0.95. Agilent mRNA microarray profiling was performed on the approximately 25 tumor region samples to relate TCRbeta repertoire diversity to the local molecular phenotype. The tumors of the five patients were staged as T1-T3 N0M0, with maximum diameters ranging from roughly 4.2 to 10 cm. General conclusions and limits of the study: Repertoire overlap was found to be higher between tumor regions (mean around 35%) than between tumor-adjacent (approximately 17%) or tumor-blood (14%) pairs, consistent with antigen-driven expansion. Only about 8-24% of top clones were found in all five regions of a tumor, suggesting spatial heterogeneity of tumor-infiltrating T cells. The study included only five patients, and the authors note findings should be validated in a larger study. The top 250 clones made up a significantly larger repertoire fraction in tumors than in blood (p = 0.039). Comparison of CD4+ and CD8+ T cell repertoires was precluded by the use of bulk unsorted samples. Only the TCR beta chain was sequenced, so true repertoire diversity is likely underestimated because unpaired alpha chains were not captured.

Starting from approximately 500 ng total RNA, TCRbeta-specific cDNA was produced by reverse transcription with a constant-region primer and ProtoScript II reverse transcriptase. Construction of the TCRbeta libraries relied on three nested rounds of multiplex PCR, following a slightly modified ARM-PCR procedure. Each of the first two PCR rounds ran for approximately 10 cycles using multiplex TRBV1-TRBV30 forward primers together with a Cbeta reverse primer. Sample barcodes and Illumina adapters were attached in a final 25-cycle PCR using Deep VentR polymerase. Amplicons of 200-500 bp were gel-purified with a QIAquick gel extraction kit before sequencing. An Illumina HiSeq 2500 was used to sequence the TCRbeta amplicons, generating 250-bp paired-end reads. The authors' analysis ran thus. Trimmomatic v0.33 was used to quality-trim the reads, and FLASH v1.2.11 was used to merge paired reads so that full CDR3 sequences could be recovered. V, D and J germline segments were assigned to the rearranged TCRbeta sequences by MiGEC v1.2.1b. Clonotype statistics and Shannon-Wiener diversity indices were computed with VDJtools v1.0.0. To reduce sampling bias, subsequent analyses other than the diversity analysis used only the 250 most abundant clonotypes in each sample. TCRdb trimmed public reads at Q25 via fastp, called clones via MiXCR and kept in-frame beta chains. When rows share a CDR3 protein, they turn into one entry using the most common DNA and genes. The V and J calls shown here were made by TCRdb, not taken from the authors' results. Within this sample are fewer than 110,000 distinct CDR3 sequences, with more than 65% of them counted one time only. The top ten hold 9.5% to 15% of the sample.

Without any cell sorting, total RNA and DNA were extracted together from roughly 21-30 mg of bulk tissue using the AllPrep DNA/RNA mini kit. Between November 2015 and March 2016, about 5 patients in China with histopathologically diagnosed primary liver carcinoma had their tumors surgically resected. Patients had chronic HBV infection and were treatment-naive at sampling. Five spatially separated regions were sampled per tumor: superior, inferior, left-lateral and right-lateral poles, plus the tumor centre. According to histology, viable tumor cells made up more than 80% of every tumor sample. Pieces of fresh tumor and adjacent tissue were cut in half, with one half kept in RNAlater at -80 degrees C and the other half sent for histology. As to this clonotype: Its antigen is not yet known. The CDR3 ends on some other residue instead of the conserved phenylalanine or tryptophan, so this is likely a read error.

The CDR3 is 13 residues long, ends included. Here the CDR3 DNA is all that survives: 39 bases in frame from base 1. V is reduced by 3 bases and J by 8 bases, leaving a spacing of 13 bases between them. Per the germline V gene, MNHEY is the CDR1 and SVGAGI is the CDR2. The rearranged chain carries TRBV6-5 and TRBJ1-2; too little of a D gene remains to name it. Sequencing was carried out using liver tumor tissue from sampling region 2. This specimen's cell subset or site label, per the study, means: tumor region T2, inferior pole. The TCR originated in a woman aged 60 to 75 with primary liver carcinoma and hepatitis B virus infection. The CDR3 sequence is CASSYGTHDGYTS. The nucleotide sequence is given as TGTGCCAGCAGTTATGGAACGCACGACGGCTACACCTCC.